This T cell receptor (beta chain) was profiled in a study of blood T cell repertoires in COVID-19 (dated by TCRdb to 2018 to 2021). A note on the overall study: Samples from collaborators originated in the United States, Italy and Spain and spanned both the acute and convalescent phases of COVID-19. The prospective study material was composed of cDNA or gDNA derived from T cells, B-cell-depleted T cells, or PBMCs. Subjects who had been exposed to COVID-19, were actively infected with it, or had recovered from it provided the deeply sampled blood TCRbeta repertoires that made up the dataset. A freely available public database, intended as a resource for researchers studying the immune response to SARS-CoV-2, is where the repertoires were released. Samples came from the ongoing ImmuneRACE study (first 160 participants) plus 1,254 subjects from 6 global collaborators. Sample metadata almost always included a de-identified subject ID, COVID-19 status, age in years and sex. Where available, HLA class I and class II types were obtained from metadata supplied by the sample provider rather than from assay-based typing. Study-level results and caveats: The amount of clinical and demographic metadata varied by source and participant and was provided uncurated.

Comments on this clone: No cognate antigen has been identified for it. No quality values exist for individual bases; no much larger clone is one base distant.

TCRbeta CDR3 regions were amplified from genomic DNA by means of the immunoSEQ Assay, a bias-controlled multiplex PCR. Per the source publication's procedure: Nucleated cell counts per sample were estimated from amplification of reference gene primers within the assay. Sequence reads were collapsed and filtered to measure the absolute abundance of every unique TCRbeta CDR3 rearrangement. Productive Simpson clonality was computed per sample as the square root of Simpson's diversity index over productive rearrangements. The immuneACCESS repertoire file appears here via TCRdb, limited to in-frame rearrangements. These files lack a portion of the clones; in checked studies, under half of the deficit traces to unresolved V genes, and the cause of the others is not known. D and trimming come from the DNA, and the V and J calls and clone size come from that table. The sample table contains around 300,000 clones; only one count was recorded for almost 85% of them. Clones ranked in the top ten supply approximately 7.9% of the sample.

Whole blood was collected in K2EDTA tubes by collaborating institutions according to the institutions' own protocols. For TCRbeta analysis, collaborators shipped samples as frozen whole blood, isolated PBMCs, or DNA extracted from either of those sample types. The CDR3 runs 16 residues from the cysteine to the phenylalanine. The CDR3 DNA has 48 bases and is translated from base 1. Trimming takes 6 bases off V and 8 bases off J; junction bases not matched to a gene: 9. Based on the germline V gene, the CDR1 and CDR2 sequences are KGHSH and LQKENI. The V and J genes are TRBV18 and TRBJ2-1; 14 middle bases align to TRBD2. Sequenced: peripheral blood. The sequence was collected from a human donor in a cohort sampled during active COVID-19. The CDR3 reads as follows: CASSPRLAGGEDEQFF. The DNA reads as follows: TGTGCCAGCTCTCCTCGACTAGCGGGGGGGGAGGATGAGCAGTTCTTC.